The text below deals with one TCR beta chain. Its antigen is currently unknown. This sample was included in a study of shared clonotypes between healthy human individuals. Whole-study context: Three plates each covered CD4 naive and memory; CD8 naive two, CD8 memory one. Findings and limits, study-wide: With a handful of donors compared, around 5.4% of naive CD4 clonotypes were shared.

TCRdb's copy holds only in-frame clones and misses some; the assay was immunoSEQ multiplex PCR. The data hold a few million clones, with about 92% observed a single time. Sequencing input: naive CD4+ T cells sorted from blood. Subset in this sample: CD45RA+ positively selected. This clonotype was obtained from a man between 18 and 35 years old in good health.

The CDR3 is CASSRGPGLISSYNEQFF. The CDR3 DNA follows: TGTGCCAGCAGCCGAGGGCCTGGACTAATAAGCTCCTACAATGAGCAGTTCTTC. V is TRBV11-2 and J is TRBJ2-1, with a weak D call TRBD2 (6 bases). Germline CDR1 and CDR2: SGHAT and FQNNGV. The ends were cut back, 5 bases at V and 0 bases at J, with 20 bases in the middle. The CDR3 has 18 residues. Using reference TRBV11-2 and TRBJ2-1 for the parts outside the CDR3, the full variable domain is EAGVAQSPRYKIIEKRQSVAFWCNPISGHATLYWYQQILGQGPKLLIQFQNNGVVDDSQLPKDRFSAERLKGVDSTLKIQPAKLEDSAVYLCASSRGPGLISSYNEQFFGPGTRLTVL.